The 21 T cell receptor beta chains listed next were all sequenced from one sample in a study of TIL therapy for anti-PD-1-resistant metastatic lung cancer. Specified time point: pre-treatment sample, taken before nivolumab and TIL therapy. Sequencing used immunoSEQ v3. Clones were read by immunoSEQ multiplex PCR, and TCRdb kept only the in-frame ones, dropping some. The table lists about 36,000 clones, roughly 80% of them singletons, with 4.5% to 6% in the top ten. Sequences were derived from blood, sampled at baseline. These TCRs come from a person between 25 and 79 years old with non-small cell lung cancer.

The V gene is TRBV28, the J gene TRBJ1-5; 8 nucleotides line up with TRBD1. Germline V gives CDR1 MDHEN, CDR2 SYDVKM. V was pared by 7 bases and J by 6 bases, with 11 bases of the junction left unmatched. This CDR3 has 15 residues. The CDR3 here is CASTSGQGGRQPQHF. DNA for the CDR3: TGTGCCAGCACCTCCGGACAGGGTGGGCGTCAGCCCCAGCATTTT.

This clone came up once. The V gene is TRBV29-1, the J gene TRBJ2-1; no definite D call. This CDR3 spans 11 amino acids. Trimming stripped 6 bases from V and 6 bases from J, with 9 bases between. Germline V CDR1 and CDR2: SQVTM, ANQGSEA. CDR3 protein: CSVWTVNEQFF. Written as DNA, the CDR3 is TGCAGCGTATGGACCGTCAATGAGCAGTTCTTC.

The J gene is TRBJ1-1, the V gene TRBV7-2, with a weak D call TRBD1 (6 bases). V lost 2 bases and J 2 bases, leaving 9 bases between the germline ends. CDR1 and CDR2 from the germline V gene are SGHTA and FQGNSA. CDR3 length equals 14 residues. The CDR3 bases are TGTGCCAGCAGCTTACAGGGGATAAACACTGAAGCTTTCTTT. Amino acid sequence: CASSLQGINTEAFF.

V is TRBV27 and J is TRBJ2-6; D might be TRBD2 (5 bases). V lost 4 bases and J 1 base, leaving 11 bases between the germline ends. The CDR3 runs to 16 residues. The germline CDR1 and CDR2 sequences are MNHEY and SMNVEV (reference sequence). This CDR3 reads CASSYGPGSGANVLTF. CDR3 sequence (DNA): TGTGCCAGCAGTTACGGACCGGGGTCTGGGGCCAACGTCCTGACTTTC.

This sequence joins TRBV19 and TRBJ1-5, with 9 bases fitting TRBD1. Germline CDR1 is LNHDA and CDR2 is SQIVND (reference sequence). J was trimmed by 7 bases and V by 3 bases; bases with no gene match: 4. The CDR3 contains 14 residues. The CDR3 nucleotides read TGTGCCAGTAGTATCCGACAGGGGGAACAGCCCCAGCATTTT. It yields the protein CASSIRQGEQPQHF. The full variable domain, its missing parts supplied by reference TRBV19 and TRBJ1-5, is DGGITQSPKYLFRKEGQNVTLSCEQNLNHDAMYWYRQDPGQGLRLIYYSQIVNDFQKGDIAEGYSVSREKKESFPLTVTSAQKNPTAFYLCASSIRQGEQPQHFGDGTRLSIL.

V gene TRBV5-1 combines with J gene TRBJ1-6; the D is unclear. The germline gives CDR1 SGHRS, CDR2 YFSETQ. The CDR3 runs 16 residues. The germline V and J ends were trimmed by 3 bases and 3 bases, with 13 bases remaining between them. This CDR3 reads CASSSQVTGYNSPLHF. The CDR3 DNA follows: TGCGCCAGCAGCTCCCAGGTTACGGGCTATAATTCACCCCTCCACTTT.

The chain recombines TRBV25-1 with TRBJ2-5; D not certain. Germline lookup yields CDR1 MGHDK and CDR2 SYGVNS. This CDR3 contains 12 residues. Trimming left V 0 bases short and J 9 bases short, with 8 bases between. The CDR3 sequence is CASSEYGKAQYF. As DNA, the CDR3 is TGTGCCAGCAGTGAATATGGCAAAGCCCAGTACTTC.

This rearrangement joins TRBV9 to TRBJ2-3, with TRBD1 identical over 9 bases. The CDR3 sequence is 16 residues long. Germline trimming cut 3 bases from V and 4 bases from J; bases unmatched to any gene: 9. Germline loops: CDR1 SGDLS, CDR2 YYNGEE. CDR3 region: CASSEGTGLGSDTQYF. CDR3 coding DNA: TGTGCCAGCAGCGAAGGGACAGGGTTAGGTTCAGATACGCAGTATTTT.

The rearrangement uses TRBV27 and TRBJ2-5, with 8 bases identical to TRBD1. Germline lookup yields CDR1 MNHEY and CDR2 SMNVEV (reference sequence). CDR3 size: 15 residues. The ends lost 10 bases at V and 5 bases at J; junction bases unmatched: 15. The CDR3 nucleotides are TGTGCCACCTCACCGACAGGGGCTTCCGGGGAGACCCAGTACTTC. This sequence encodes CATSPTGASGETQYF.

This clone was recorded a few times. The chain couples TRBV27 to TRBJ2-7; 7 bases align to TRBD1. Germline V gives CDR1 MNHEY, CDR2 SMNVEV (reference sequence). The CDR3 spans 13 residues. Germline trimming cut 4 bases from V and 2 bases from J; bases unmatched to any gene: 2. The CDR3 loop is CASSWDRTYEQYF. The DNA of the CDR3 is TGTGCCAGCAGTTGGGACAGAACCTACGAGCAGTACTTC.

The chain has TRBV4-1 and TRBJ1-3, with 8 bases lining up with TRBD1. Germline V CDR1 and CDR2: MGHRA, YSYEKL. With V trimmed by 1 base and J by 1 base, 6 bases remained unmatched. CDR3 size: 17 residues. The CDR3 loop reads CASSQAGQGFSGNTIYF. CDR3 nucleotide sequence: TGCGCCAGCAGCCAAGCAGGACAGGGATTTTCTGGAAACACCATATATTTT.

In DNA form, the CDR3 reads TGTGCCAGCTTAGCGGCGAGGCAAGAGACCCAGTACTTC. This gives the protein CASLAARQETQYF. The chain employs TRBV2 and TRBJ2-5; tentative D call: TRBD2 (6 bases). Germline-derived CDR1 and CDR2 are SNHLY and FYNNEI. The CDR3 contains 13 residues. The germline V and J ends were trimmed by 8 bases and 2 bases, with 12 bases remaining between them.

The chain couples TRBV29-1 to TRBJ1-2; 7 nucleotides line up with TRBD1. The CDR3 runs 13 residues. Germline assignment: CDR1 SQVTM and CDR2 ANQGSEA. V lost 0 bases, J lost 8 bases, and 6 bases stayed unmatched. As DNA, the CDR3 is TGCAGCGTTGAAGATCGACAGGGAGGCGGCTACACCTTC. Encoded protein: CSVEDRQGGGYTF.

The chain couples TRBV7-6 to TRBJ2-5; a possible D gene is TRBD2 (6 bases). The V end lost 4 bases, the J end lost 4 bases, and 16 bases lay between the germline ends. The CDR3 totals 15 residues. Germline values: CDR1 SGHVS, CDR2 FNYEAQ. CDR3 DNA sequence: TGTGCCAGCAGCTCCAGCCTGGGACTCGGAGAGACCCAGTACTTC. This gives the protein CASSSSLGLGETQYF.

This chain joins TRBV15 and TRBJ1-5; TRBD1 is a possible D gene (5 bases). Germline V gene lookup returns CDR1 LNHNV and CDR2 YYDKDF (reference sequence). V was cut by 5 bases and J by 3 bases, with 14 bases left in between. The CDR3 runs 15 residues. This chain's CDR3 is CATSDRDGYNQPQHF. CDR3 coding DNA: TGTGCCACCAGCGACCGGGACGGCTACAATCAGCCCCAGCATTTT.

The chain uses TRBV30 and TRBJ2-7, with 7 bases matching TRBD1. V lost 4 bases, J lost 2 bases, and 8 bases stayed unmatched. The CDR3 totals 14 residues. Germline V gene sequence: CDR1 GTSNPN, CDR2 SVGIG (reference sequence). The DNA of the CDR3 is TGTGCCTGGAATGAAAAAGGACAGGCCTACGAGCAGTACTTC. Its protein is CAWNEKGQAYEQYF.

The gene calls are TRBV2 and TRBJ2-1; 15 bases line up with TRBD2. This CDR3 is 18 amino acids long. V dropped 5 bases and J dropped 5; count of bases not matched to a gene: 10. From germline, CDR1 is SNHLY and CDR2 FYNNEI. CDR3: CASSWGGLAGGRNNEQFF. The CDR3 DNA reads TGTGCCAGCAGTTGGGGAGGACTAGCGGGAGGGCGGAACAATGAGCAGTTCTTC.

The chain carries TRBV19 and TRBJ1-6; D is undetermined. The germline gives CDR1 LNHDA, CDR2 SQIVND (reference sequence). V was trimmed by 3 bases and J by 0 bases, leaving 9 bases between them. The CDR3 spans 16 residues. This chain's CDR3 is CASSMRWSSYNSPLHF. In nucleotides, the CDR3 is TGTGCCAGTAGTATGAGGTGGAGCTCCTATAATTCACCCCTCCACTTT.

CDR3 bases: TGCGCCAGCAGCCCGGCAGGGGGCTACACTGAAGCTTTCTTT. It yields the protein CASSPAGGYTEAFF. J is TRBJ1-1 and V is TRBV5-1; 8 bases map to TRBD1. The length of the CDR3 is 14 residues. Germline-derived CDR1 and CDR2 are SGHRS and YFSETQ. Unmatched junction bases numbered 5, after V lost 4 bases and J lost 3 bases.

This sequence joins TRBV27 and TRBJ2-7; 7 bases fit TRBD1. This CDR3 has 13 residues. V lost 4 bases to trimming and J lost 7 bases; unmatched junction nucleotides: 7. Germline V gives CDR1 MNHEY, CDR2 SMNVEV (reference sequence). CDR3 in amino acids: CASSWGQFSEQYF. CDR3 DNA: TGTGCCAGCAGTTGGGGACAGTTTAGTGAGCAGTACTTC.

The chain is built from TRBV19 and TRBJ1-1, with D maybe TRBD1 (6 bases). CDR3 length: 13 amino acids. Trimming took off 5 bases at V and 5 bases at J, with 12 bases between the two ends. CDR1 is LNHDA, CDR2 SQIVND, per germline (reference sequence). The CDR3 nucleotides are TGTGCCAGTAGTGCAAACAGGGTTACTGAAGCTTTCTTT. It encodes CASSANRVTEAFF.